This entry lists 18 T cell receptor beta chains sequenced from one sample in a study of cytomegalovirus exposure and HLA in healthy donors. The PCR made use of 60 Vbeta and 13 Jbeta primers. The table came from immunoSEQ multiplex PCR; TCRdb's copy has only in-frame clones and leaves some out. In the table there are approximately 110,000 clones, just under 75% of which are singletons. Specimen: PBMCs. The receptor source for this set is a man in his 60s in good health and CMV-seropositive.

This CDR3 reads CASSKSSGSYEQYF. The CDR3 DNA reads TGTGCCAGTAGTAAATCTAGCGGCTCCTACGAGCAGTACTTC. The chain employs TRBV19 and TRBJ2-7; 7 bases are shared with TRBD2. V trimming: 4 bases; J trimming: 0 bases; junction bases outside the gene matches: 3. The CDR3 has 14 amino acids. Germline CDR1 reads LNHDA; CDR2 reads SQIVND (reference sequence).

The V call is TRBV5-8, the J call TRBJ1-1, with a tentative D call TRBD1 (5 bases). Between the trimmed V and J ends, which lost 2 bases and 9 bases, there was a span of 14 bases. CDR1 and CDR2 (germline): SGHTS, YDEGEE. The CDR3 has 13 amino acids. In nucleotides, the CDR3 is TGTGCCAGCAGCTTTCTCCGTGGGGCCCAAGCTTTCTTT. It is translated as CASSFLRGAQAFF.

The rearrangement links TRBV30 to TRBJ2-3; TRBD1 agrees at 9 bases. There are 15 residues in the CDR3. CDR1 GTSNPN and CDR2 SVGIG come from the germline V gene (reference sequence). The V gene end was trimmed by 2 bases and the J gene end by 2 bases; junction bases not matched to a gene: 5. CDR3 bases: TGTGCCTGGAGTCGGGACAGGGCCCTCACAGATACGCAGTATTTT. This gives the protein CAWSRDRALTDTQYF.

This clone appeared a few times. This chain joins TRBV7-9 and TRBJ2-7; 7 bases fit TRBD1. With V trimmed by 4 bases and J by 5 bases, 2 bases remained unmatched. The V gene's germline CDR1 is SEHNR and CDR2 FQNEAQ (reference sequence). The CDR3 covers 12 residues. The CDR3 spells CASSSTGDEQYF. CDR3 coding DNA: TGTGCCAGCAGCTCTACAGGGGACGAGCAGTACTTC.

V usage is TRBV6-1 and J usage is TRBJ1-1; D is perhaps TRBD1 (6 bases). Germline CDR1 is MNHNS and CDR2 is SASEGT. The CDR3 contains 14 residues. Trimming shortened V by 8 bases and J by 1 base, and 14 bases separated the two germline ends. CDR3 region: CASRWGTTNTEAFF. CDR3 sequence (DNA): TGTGCCAGCCGCTGGGGGACAACGAACACTGAAGCTTTCTTT.

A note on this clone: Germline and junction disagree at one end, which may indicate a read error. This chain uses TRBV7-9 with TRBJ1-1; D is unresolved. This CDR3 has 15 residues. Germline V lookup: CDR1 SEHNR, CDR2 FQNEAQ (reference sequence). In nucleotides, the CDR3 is TGTTCCAGCAGCTTAGTTGAGGGCATGAACACTGAAGCTTTCTTT. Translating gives CSSSLVEGMNTEAFF.

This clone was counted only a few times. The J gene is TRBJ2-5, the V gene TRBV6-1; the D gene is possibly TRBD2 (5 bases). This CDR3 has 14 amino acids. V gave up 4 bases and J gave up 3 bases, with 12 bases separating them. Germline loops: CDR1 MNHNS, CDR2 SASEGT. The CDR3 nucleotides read TGTGCCAGCAGTGCAAGGTGGGGAGAAGAGACCCAGTACTTC. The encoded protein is CASSARWGEETQYF.

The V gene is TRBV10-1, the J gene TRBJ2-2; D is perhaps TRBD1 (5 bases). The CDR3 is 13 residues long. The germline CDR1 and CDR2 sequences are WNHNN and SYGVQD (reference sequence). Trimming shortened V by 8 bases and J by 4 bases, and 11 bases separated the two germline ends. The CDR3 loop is CASEQALTGELFF. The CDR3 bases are TGCGCCAGCGAACAGGCCCTCACCGGGGAGCTGTTTTTT.

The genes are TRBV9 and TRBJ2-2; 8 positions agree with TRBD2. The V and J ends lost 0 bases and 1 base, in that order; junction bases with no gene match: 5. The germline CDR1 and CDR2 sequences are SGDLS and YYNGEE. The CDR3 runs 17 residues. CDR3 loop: CASSVEWLAGNTGELFF. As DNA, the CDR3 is TGTGCCAGCAGCGTAGAGTGGCTAGCGGGGAACACCGGGGAGCTGTTTTTT.

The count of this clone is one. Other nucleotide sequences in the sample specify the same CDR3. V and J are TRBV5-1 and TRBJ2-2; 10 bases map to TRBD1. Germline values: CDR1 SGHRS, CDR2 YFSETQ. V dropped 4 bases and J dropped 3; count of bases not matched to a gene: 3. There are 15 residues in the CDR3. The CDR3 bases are TGCGCCAGCAGCCGAGGGACAGGGGACACCGGGGAGCTGTTTTTT. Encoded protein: CASSRGTGDTGELFF.

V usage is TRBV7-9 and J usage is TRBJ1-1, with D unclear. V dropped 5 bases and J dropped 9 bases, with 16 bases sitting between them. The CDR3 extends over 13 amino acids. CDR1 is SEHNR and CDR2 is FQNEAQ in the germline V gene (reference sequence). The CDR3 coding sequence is TGTGCCAGCAGCCAAACGGGGTTATCTCAAGCTTTCTTT. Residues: CASSQTGLSQAFF.

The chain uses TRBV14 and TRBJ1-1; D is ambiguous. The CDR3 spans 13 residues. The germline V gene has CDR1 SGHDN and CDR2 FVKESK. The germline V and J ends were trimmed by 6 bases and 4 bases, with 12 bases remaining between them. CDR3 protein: CASSSRLGTEAFF. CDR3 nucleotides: TGTGCCAGCAGTTCCAGGTTAGGCACTGAAGCTTTCTTT.

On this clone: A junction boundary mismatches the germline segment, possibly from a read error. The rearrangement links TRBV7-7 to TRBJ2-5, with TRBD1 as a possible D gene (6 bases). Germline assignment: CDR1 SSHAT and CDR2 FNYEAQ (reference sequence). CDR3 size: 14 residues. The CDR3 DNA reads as TGTGCTAGCAGCTTGCTAGGGGGCCAAGAGACCCAGTACTTC. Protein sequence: CASSLLGGQETQYF.

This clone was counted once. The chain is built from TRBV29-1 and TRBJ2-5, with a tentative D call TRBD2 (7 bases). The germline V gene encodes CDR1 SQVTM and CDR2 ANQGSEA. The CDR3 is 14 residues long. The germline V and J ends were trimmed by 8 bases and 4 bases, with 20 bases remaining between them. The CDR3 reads CSSGGASGGETQYF. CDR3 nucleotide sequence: TGCAGCTCGGGGGGCGCGTCCGGCGGAGAGACCCAGTACTTC.

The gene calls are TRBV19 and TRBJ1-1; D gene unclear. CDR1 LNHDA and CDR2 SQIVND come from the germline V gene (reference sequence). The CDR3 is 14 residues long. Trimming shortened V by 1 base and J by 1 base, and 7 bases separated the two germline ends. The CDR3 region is CASSIVGRNTEAFF. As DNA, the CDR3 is TGTGCCAGTAGTATAGTTGGGAGGAACACTGAAGCTTTCTTT.

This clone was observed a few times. CDR3 coding DNA: TGTGCCAGCAGCTTGGTGCGGGGGGGGGCTGAGCAGTTCTTC. It yields the protein CASSLVRGGAEQFF. The chain is built from TRBV7-9 and TRBJ2-1, with TRBD2 identical over 9 bases. Germline V gene sequence: CDR1 SEHNR, CDR2 FQNEAQ (reference sequence). The CDR3 contains 14 residues. J lost 9 bases, V lost 3 bases, and 6 bases had no gene match.

The CDR3 DNA is TGTGCCAGCAGCGTAGGGGAAGGGAGAGGCGAGCAGTACTTC. Its protein is CASSVGEGRGEQYF. J is TRBJ2-7 and V is TRBV9, with D tentatively TRBD2 (5 bases). CDR1 is SGDLS and CDR2 is YYNGEE in the germline V gene. The CDR3 consists of 14 residues. Deletions cut 0 bases from V and 6 bases from J, with 13 bases between.

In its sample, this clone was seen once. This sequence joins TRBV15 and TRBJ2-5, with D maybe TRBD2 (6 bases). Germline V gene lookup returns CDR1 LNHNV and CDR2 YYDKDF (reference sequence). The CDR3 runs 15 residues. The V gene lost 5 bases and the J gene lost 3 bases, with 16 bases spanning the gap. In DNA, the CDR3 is TGTGCCACCAGCCGGGGGTTACTCCAGAAAGAGACCCAGTACTTC. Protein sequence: CATSRGLLQKETQYF.